These 16 T cell receptor beta chains were sequenced from one sample in a study of memory CD4+ T cells and cytomegalovirus serostatus. The sort gate was single viable CD3+CD4+CD8-CD45RO+ cells for memory CD4+ T cells. Assay used: immunoSEQ multiplex PCR; TCRdb lists only in-frame clones, some missing. The sample lists approximately 23,000 clones, around 75% occurring once. Sequenced input: memory CD4+ T cells from blood. The receptors come from an adult in good health and CMV-seronegative.

This clone was picked up a small number of times. The V gene is TRBV27, the J gene TRBJ1-5; 10 nucleotides align to TRBD1. This CDR3 is 14 amino acids long. Germline V CDR1 and CDR2: MNHEY, SMNVEV (reference sequence). The ends lost 5 bases at V and 7 bases at J; junction bases unmatched: 5. The CDR3 is CASSGQGELQPQHF. Written as DNA, the CDR3 is TGTGCCAGCAGTGGACAGGGGGAATTACAGCCCCAGCATTTT.

The chain uses TRBV6-5 and TRBJ2-2, with TRBD1 matching 9 bases. Losses at the gene ends were 6 bases for V and 6 bases for J; bases not matched to a gene: 2. Germline CDR1 and CDR2: MNHEY and SVGAGI. The CDR3 is 13 residues long. The CDR3 loop reads CASSRTGAGELFF. The CDR3 DNA follows: TGTGCCAGCAGCAGGACAGGGGCCGGGGAGCTGTTTTTT.

The V and J genes are TRBV7-3 and TRBJ2-5, with D hard to call. Trimming took off 5 bases at V and 3 bases at J, with 16 bases between the two ends. Germline loops: CDR1 SGHTA, CDR2 FQGTGA. The CDR3 loop spans 15 amino acids. CDR3 in amino acids: CASSPGYGEEETQYF. The CDR3 nucleotides are TGTGCCAGCAGCCCCGGATATGGCGAGGAAGAGACCCAGTACTTC.

The chain joins TRBV7-9 to TRBJ1-2, with a tentative D call TRBD1 (5 bases). Germline CDR1 reads SEHNR; CDR2 reads FQNEAQ (reference sequence). This CDR3 is built from 16 residues. The V end lost 5 bases, the J end lost 4 bases, and 20 bases lay between the germline ends. CDR3 in amino acids: CASSRSGAIGSYGYTF. The CDR3 DNA follows: TGTGCCAGCAGCCGAAGCGGGGCTATAGGAAGCTATGGCTACACCTTC. Filled out from reference TRBV7-9 and TRBJ1-2, the complete variable domain reads DTGVSQNPRHKITKRGQNVTFRCDPISEHNRLYWYRQTLGQGPEFLTYFQNEAQLEKSRLLSDRFSAERPKGSFSTLEIQRTEQGDSAMYLCASSRSGAIGSYGYTFGSGTRLTVV.

This chain uses TRBV2 with TRBJ2-2; D not certain. The CDR3 runs 13 residues. The germline V gene encodes CDR1 SNHLY and CDR2 FYNNEI. Trimming took off 2 bases at V and 7 bases at J, with 8 bases between the two ends. The CDR3 is CASSELSGGELFF. The CDR3 DNA reads as TGTGCCAGCAGTGAATTATCGGGCGGGGAGCTGTTTTTT.

The chain recombines TRBV7-6 with TRBJ1-1; 8 nucleotides match TRBD1. The CDR3 is made up of 14 amino acids. V was pared by 5 bases and J by 1 base, with 3 bases of the junction left unmatched. From germline, CDR1 is SGHVS and CDR2 FNYEAQ. The DNA of the CDR3 is TGTGCCAGCAGCCGAACAGGGGGGAACACTGAAGCTTTCTTT. Its translation is CASSRTGGNTEAFF.

This clone was detected only a few times. The J gene is TRBJ1-1, the V gene TRBV6-5, with TRBD1 matching 11 bases. V lost 0 bases and J lost 5; bases outside the gene matches: 5. Germline lookup yields CDR1 MNHEY and CDR2 SVGAGI. The CDR3 contains 16 residues. The DNA for the CDR3 is TGTGCCAGCAGTTACTCCCGGACAGGGGGCTTAACTGAAGCTTTCTTT. Protein product: CASSYSRTGGLTEAFF.

The table lists this clone with a few counts. The V call is TRBV19, the J call TRBJ2-7; D is perhaps TRBD1 or TRBD2 (5 bases each). The CDR3 is 14 residues long. Germline V gene data show CDR1 as LNHDA and CDR2 as SQIVND (reference sequence). V was pared by 4 bases and J by 0 bases, with 10 bases between. CDR3 bases: TGTGCCAGTAGTAGGGACGGGAACTCCTACGAGCAGTACTTC. Protein sequence: CASSRDGNSYEQYF.

V is TRBV9 and J is TRBJ1-2; a weak D match, TRBD1 (5 bases). CDR3 size: 14 residues. V lost 0 bases to trimming and J lost 4 bases, with 10 bases between them. Germline CDR1 reads SGDLS; CDR2 reads YYNGEE. CDR3 in amino acids: CASSVAGEGYGYTF. The DNA for the CDR3 is TGTGCCAGCAGCGTAGCGGGGGAAGGCTATGGCTACACCTTC.

The chain has TRBV4-1 and TRBJ1-2, with TRBD1 identical over 7 bases. This CDR3 has 17 residues. V lost 0 bases, J lost 3 bases, and 10 bases stayed unmatched. Germline V gene sequence: CDR1 MGHRA, CDR2 YSYEKL. This chain's CDR3 is CASSQDWSTGTDYGYTF. CDR3 coding DNA: TGCGCCAGCAGCCAAGATTGGTCTACCGGGACAGACTATGGCTACACCTTC.

CDR3 nucleotide sequence: TGTGCCAGTAGTCTGCCGGGGGGGGCCAACGTCCTGACTTTC. Translation: CASSLPGGANVLTF. This sequence joins TRBV19 and TRBJ2-6, with D perhaps matching TRBD2 (5 bases). Between the trimmed V and J ends, which lost 5 bases and 4 bases, there was a span of 9 bases. The CDR3 totals 14 residues. CDR1 is LNHDA and CDR2 is SQIVND in the germline V gene (reference sequence).

V gene TRBV28 combines with J gene TRBJ2-1, with D perhaps TRBD1 or TRBD2 (6 bases each). From germline, CDR1 is MDHEN and CDR2 SYDVKM. The CDR3 covers 15 residues. The germline V and J ends were trimmed by 7 bases and 0 bases, with 13 bases remaining between them. Written as DNA, the CDR3 is TGTGCCAGCAAGGGGGAGGTAAGCTCCTACAATGAGCAGTTCTTC. It yields the protein CASKGEVSSYNEQFF.

The chain carries TRBV14 and TRBJ1-1; the match to TRBD1 covers 11 bases. From germline, CDR1 is SGHDN and CDR2 FVKESK. The V and J ends lost 1 base and 10 bases, in that order; junction bases with no gene match: 2. This CDR3 is built from 13 residues. The CDR3: CASSQGDRGVAFF. CDR3 in DNA: TGTGCCAGCAGCCAAGGGGACAGGGGGGTAGCTTTCTTT.

The rearrangement links TRBV11-2 to TRBJ2-1; D uncertain. There are 13 residues in the CDR3. The germline V and J ends were trimmed by 1 base and 6 bases, with 7 bases remaining between them. CDR1 is SGHAT and CDR2 is FQNNGV in the germline V gene. CDR3 region: CASSLGVTNEQFF. CDR3 coding DNA: TGTGCCAGCAGCTTAGGAGTAACCAATGAGCAGTTCTTC.

This clone was detected only once. The rearrangement links TRBV11-3 to TRBJ2-1; tentatively, D is TRBD1 (5 bases). Germline V gives CDR1 SGHNT, CDR2 YENEEA. CDR3 length equals 12 residues. The V end lost 7 bases, the J end lost 8 bases, and 12 bases lay between the germline ends. CDR3 bases: TGTGCCAGCAACAAGGGGTCCGATGAGCAGTTCTTC. Its protein product is CASNKGSDEQFF. Supplemented by reference TRBV11-3 and TRBJ2-1, the full variable domain reads EAGVVQSPRYKIIEKKQPVAFWCNPISGHNTLYWYLQNLGQGPELLIRYENEEAVDDSQLPKDRFSAERLKGVDSTLKIQPAELGDSAVYLCASNKGSDEQFFGPGTRLTVL.

This clone was counted a few times. This chain links TRBV20-1 with TRBJ1-1, with no clear D. This CDR3 contains 11 residues. Trimming pared 0 bases from V and 7 bases from J, leaving 6 bases between. Germline CDR1 and CDR2: DFQATT and SNEGSKA (reference sequence). The CDR3 nucleotides read TGCAGTGCTAGAGACGGCTATGAAGCTTTCTTT. Residues: CSARDGYEAFF.